The rows below give T cell receptor beta chains drawn from one sample of a study of response to subunit inactivated influenza vaccine. TCRdb redid the calling of the RT-PCR reads with MiXCR, one entry per CDR3 protein. The repertoire holds roughly 670,000 distinct CDR3 sequences, approximately 15% seen once, with about 7.4% in the top ten. Source: PBMCs from blood, taken 14 to 15 days before vaccination. Receptor source: a man in his fifties or sixties who received an inactivated influenza vaccine. The CDR3 runs from the conserved cysteine through the conserved F or W. D genes are given only for firm matches. Clone size is given for some rows only: seen once, a few or many times, or a class if the clone is expanded.

d_call j_call clone_size v_call cdr3_aa cdr3_nt
NA TRBJ2-3 NA TRBV9 CASSVQDGPDTQYF TGTGCCAGCAGCGTACAGGACGGACCCGATACGCAGTATTTT
NA TRBJ2-3 NA TRBV30 CALSVDVGSTDTQYF TGTGCCTTGAGTGTAGATGTGGGAAGCACAGATACGCAGTATTTT
NA TRBJ1-1 NA TRBV6-1 CASSPNPPEAGTKSAFF TGTGCCAGCAGCCCTAATCCACCTGAAGCAGGAACAAAGTCGGCTTTCTTT
NA TRBJ1-6 few TRBV5-6 CASSARTNSPLHF TGTGCCAGCAGCGCCCGGACCAATTCACCCCTCCACTTT
TRBD2 TRBJ2-3 few TRBV7-2 CASSQIPPGLTTDTQYF TGTGCCAGCAGCCAGATCCCCCCGGGACTAACCACAGATACGCAGTATTTT
NA TRBJ1-6 NA TRBV7-9 CASKTASYNSPLHF TGTGCCAGCAAAACTGCCTCCTATAATTCACCCCTCCACTTT
NA TRBJ2-3 NA TRBV11-2 CASSLGSNGVGTDTQYF TGTGCCAGCAGCTTAGGTTCTAACGGGGTAGGCACAGATACGCAGTATTTT
NA TRBJ1-5 few TRBV24-1 CATSERDIYQPQHF TGTGCCACCAGTGAACGGGACATATATCAGCCCCAGCATTTT
TRBD2 TRBJ2-7 few TRBV27 CASSLYPLAGVYEQYF TGTGCCAGCAGTTTATATCCCCTAGCGGGGGTCTACGAGCAGTACTTC
NA TRBJ1-2 many TRBV12-3/TRBV12-4 CASSLGGGYGYTF TGTGCCAGCAGCTTAGGTGGGGGCTATGGCTACACCTTC
NA TRBJ2-2 few TRBV7-9 CASSLTRLGAHTGELFF TGTGCCAGCAGCTTAACGAGGCTCGGGGCGCACACCGGGGAGCTGTTTTTT
NA TRBJ2-7 NA TRBV5-1 CASRPTGLPYEQYF TGCGCCAGCAGACCGACAGGTTTGCCTTACGAGCAGTACTTC
TRBD2 TRBJ2-5 NA TRBV6-2/TRBV6-3 CAGSRAGAGETQYF TGTGCCGGCAGTCGAGCGGGAGCCGGAGAGACCCAGTACTTC
NA TRBJ2-7 few TRBV28 CASSIPGREYEQYF TGTGCCAGCAGCATCCCGGGACGGGAATACGAGCAGTACTTC
NA TRBJ1-6 many TRBV5-1 CASSLRTAENSPLHF TGCGCCAGCAGCTTAAGGACAGCCGAGAATTCACCCCTCCACTTT
TRBD1 TRBJ2-1 NA TRBV7-8 CASRGGQDAYNEQFF TGTGCCAGCAGAGGGGGCCAGGATGCCTACAATGAGCAGTTCTTC
NA TRBJ2-6 NA TRBV12-3/TRBV12-4 CASTLGALGANVLTF TGTGCCAGCACCCTGGGGGCTTTGGGGGCCAACGTCCTGACTTTC
NA TRBJ2-7 NA TRBV6-1 CASTELQKYEQYF TGTGCCAGCACCGAACTACAGAAATACGAGCAGTACTTC
NA TRBJ2-1 NA TRBV7-2 CASSLSSGTLFNEQFF TGTGCCAGCAGCTTATCCTCCGGGACATTATTTAATGAGCAGTTCTTC
TRBD1 TRBJ1-1 NA TRBV11-2 CASRRTGVREAFF TGTGCCAGCAGACGGACAGGGGTTCGCGAAGCTTTCTTT
NA TRBJ2-1 few TRBV7-9 CASSLGPTSSYNEQFF TGTGCCAGCAGCTTAGGGCCAACCTCCTCCTACAATGAGCAGTTCTTC
NA TRBJ1-5 NA TRBV5-1 CASSPGHSSNQPQHF TGCGCCAGCAGCCCGGGACATTCTTCCAATCAGCCCCAGCATTTT
TRBD2 TRBJ2-1 once TRBV9 CASSVGGSLYNEQFF TGTGCCAGCAGCGTAGGCGGGAGCCTCTACAATGAGCAGTTCTTC
TRBD1 TRBJ2-7 NA TRBV6-5 CASSSDAYRGREQYF TGTGCCAGCAGTTCCGACGCCTACAGGGGGAGGGAGCAGTACTTC
NA TRBJ2-2 many TRBV5-1 CASSLRTANTGELFF TGCGCCAGCAGCTTGCGGACTGCGAACACCGGGGAGCTGTTTTTT
NA TRBJ2-2 few TRBV12-3/TRBV12-4 CASSPEYTGELFF TGTGCCAGCAGCCCAGAGTACACCGGGGAGCTGTTTTTT
NA TRBJ1-1 NA TRBV25-1 CASSDSRQAGRNTEAFF TGTGCCAGCAGTGATTCCCGTCAGGCGGGGAGGAACACTGAAGCTTTCTTT
TRBD2 TRBJ2-1 few TRBV13 CASSLRGSGLAGGKNNEQFF TGTGCCAGCAGCTTAAGAGGATCGGGACTAGCGGGAGGAAAGAACAATGAGCAGTTCTTC
NA TRBJ2-7 few TRBV20-1 CSASFSGSAYEQYF TGCAGTGCTAGTTTCAGCGGGTCAGCCTACGAGCAGTACTTC
NA TRBJ2-7 NA TRBV29-1 CSVGGQNEQYF TGCAGCGTTGGTGGCCAGAACGAGCAGTACTTC
NA TRBJ1-6 many TRBV5-1 CASSLESYNSPLHF TGCGCCAGCAGCTTGGAGTCCTATAATTCACCCCTCCACTTT
NA TRBJ2-5 few TRBV6-5 CASSSRALQETQYF TGTGCCAGCAGTTCGCGGGCCCTACAAGAGACCCAGTACTTC
TRBD1 TRBJ2-1 NA TRBV29-1 CSAGWTGGVNEQFF TGCAGCGCTGGGTGGACAGGGGGCGTCAATGAGCAGTTCTTC
NA TRBJ2-3 NA TRBV20-1 CSAREGAQTDTQYF TGCAGTGCTAGAGAAGGGGCCCAGACAGATACGCAGTATTTT
NA TRBJ1-1 once TRBV7-8 CASSSPGDFNTEAFF TGTGCCAGCAGCTCCCCGGGAGACTTTAACACTGAAGCTTTCTTT
NA TRBJ1-5 many TRBV12-3/TRBV12-4 CASGDNQPQHF TGTGCGTCTGGGGACAATCAGCCCCAGCATTTT
NA TRBJ1-1 many TRBV5-1 CASSLASRNTEAFF TGCGCCAGCAGCTTGGCGTCAAGGAACACTGAAGCTTTCTTT
NA TRBJ2-2 few TRBV12-3/TRBV12-4 CASILGGSGELFF TGTGCCAGCATCCTGGGGGGCTCCGGGGAGCTGTTTTTT
TRBD1 TRBJ2-3 many TRBV20-1 CSGTGTTDTQYF TGCAGTGGGACAGGAACCACAGATACGCAGTATTTT
TRBD1 TRBJ1-4 NA TRBV20-1 CSATRQGLNEKLFF TGCAGTGCTACCCGACAGGGCCTTAATGAAAAACTGTTTTTT
NA TRBJ1-1 few TRBV20-1 CSASPPDGTEAFF TGCAGTGCTAGTCCTCCCGATGGTACTGAAGCTTTCTTT
NA TRBJ2-7 NA TRBV18 CASKPDGSSYEQYF TGTGCCAGCAAACCCGACGGGAGCTCCTACGAGCAGTACTTC